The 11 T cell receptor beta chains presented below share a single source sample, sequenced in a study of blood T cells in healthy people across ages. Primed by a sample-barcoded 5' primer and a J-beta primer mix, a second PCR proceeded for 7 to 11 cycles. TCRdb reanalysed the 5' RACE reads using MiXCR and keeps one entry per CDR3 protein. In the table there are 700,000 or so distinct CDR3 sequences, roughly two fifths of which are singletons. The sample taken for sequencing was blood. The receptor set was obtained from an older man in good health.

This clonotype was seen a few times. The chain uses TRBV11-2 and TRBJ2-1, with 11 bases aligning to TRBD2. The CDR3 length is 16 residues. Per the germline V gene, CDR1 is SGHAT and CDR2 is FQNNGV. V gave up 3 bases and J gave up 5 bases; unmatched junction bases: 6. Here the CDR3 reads CASSFAGLAENNEQFF. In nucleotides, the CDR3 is TGTGCCAGCAGCTTTGCGGGACTAGCGGAAAACAATGAGCAGTTCTTC.

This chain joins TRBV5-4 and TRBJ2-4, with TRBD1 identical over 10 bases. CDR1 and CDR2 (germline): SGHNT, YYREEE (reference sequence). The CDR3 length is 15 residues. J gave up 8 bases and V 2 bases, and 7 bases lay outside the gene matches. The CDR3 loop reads CASSFTGTGADIQYF. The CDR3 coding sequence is TGTGCCAGCAGCTTCACAGGGACAGGGGCGGACATTCAGTACTTC.

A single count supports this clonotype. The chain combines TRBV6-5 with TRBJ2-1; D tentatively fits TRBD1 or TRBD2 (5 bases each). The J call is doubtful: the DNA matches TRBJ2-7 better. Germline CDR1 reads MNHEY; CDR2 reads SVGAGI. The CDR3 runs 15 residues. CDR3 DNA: TGTGCCAGCAGCCCGGGACGAAAGCCCTACAATGAGCAGTACTTC. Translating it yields CASSPGRKPYNEQYF.

As DNA, the CDR3 is TGTGCCAGCACCCAGACAGGGGAGGGGACCCAGTACTTC. Its translation: CASTQTGEGTQYF. The chain is built from TRBV2 and TRBJ2-5; tentative D call: TRBD1 (8 bases). Per germline, CDR1 SNHLY and CDR2 FYNNEI. Trimming left V 7 bases short and J 7 bases short, with 16 bases between. There are 13 residues in the CDR3.

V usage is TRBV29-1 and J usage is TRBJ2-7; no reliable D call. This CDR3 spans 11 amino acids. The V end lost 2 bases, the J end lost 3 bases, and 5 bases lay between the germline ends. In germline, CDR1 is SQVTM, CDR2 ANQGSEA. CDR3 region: CSVESDYEQYF. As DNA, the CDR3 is TGCAGCGTTGAATCGGACTACGAGCAGTACTTC.

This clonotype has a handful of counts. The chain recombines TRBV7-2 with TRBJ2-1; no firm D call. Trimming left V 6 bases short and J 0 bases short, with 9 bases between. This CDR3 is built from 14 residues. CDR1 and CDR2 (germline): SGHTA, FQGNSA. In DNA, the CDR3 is TGTGCCAGCAGTATCATAGGCTCCTACAATGAGCAGTTCTTC. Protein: CASSIIGSYNEQFF.

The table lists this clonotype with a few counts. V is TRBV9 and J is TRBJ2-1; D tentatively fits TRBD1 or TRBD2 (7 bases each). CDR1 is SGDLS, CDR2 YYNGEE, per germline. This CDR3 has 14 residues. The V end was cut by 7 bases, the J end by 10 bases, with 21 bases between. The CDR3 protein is CASGARQGGGEQFF. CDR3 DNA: TGTGCCAGCGGAGCTCGACAGGGAGGGGGGGAGCAGTTCTTC.

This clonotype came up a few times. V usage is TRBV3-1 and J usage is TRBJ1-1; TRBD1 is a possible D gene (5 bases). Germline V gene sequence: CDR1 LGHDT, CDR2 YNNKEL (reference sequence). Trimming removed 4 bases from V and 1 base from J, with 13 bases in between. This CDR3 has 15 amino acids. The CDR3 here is CASSPRGTSNTEAFF. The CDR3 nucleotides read TGTGCCAGCAGCCCGCGGGGCACTTCGAACACTGAAGCTTTCTTT.

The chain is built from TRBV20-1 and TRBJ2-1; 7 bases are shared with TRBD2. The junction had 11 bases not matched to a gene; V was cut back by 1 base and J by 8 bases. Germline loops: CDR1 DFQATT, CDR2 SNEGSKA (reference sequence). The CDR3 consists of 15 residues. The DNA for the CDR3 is TGCAGTGCTAGAGGACTCCTAGCGGTTAGCGATGAGCAGTTCTTC. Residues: CSARGLLAVSDEQFF.

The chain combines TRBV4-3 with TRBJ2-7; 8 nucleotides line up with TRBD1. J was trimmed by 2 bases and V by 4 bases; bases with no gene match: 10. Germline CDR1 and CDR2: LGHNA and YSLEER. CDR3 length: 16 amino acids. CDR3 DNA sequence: TGCGCCAGCAGCCGAACACAAGACAGGGGAGCCTACGAGCAGTACTTC. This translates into CASSRTQDRGAYEQYF.

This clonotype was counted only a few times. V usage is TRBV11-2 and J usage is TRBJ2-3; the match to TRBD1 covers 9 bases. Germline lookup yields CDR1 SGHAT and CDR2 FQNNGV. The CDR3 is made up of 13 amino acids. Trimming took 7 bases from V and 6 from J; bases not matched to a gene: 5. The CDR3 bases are TGTGCCAGCACCGTCGACAGGGGGGATACGCAGTATTTT. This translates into CASTVDRGDTQYF. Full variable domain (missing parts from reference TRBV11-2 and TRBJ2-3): EAGVAQSPRYKIIEKRQSVAFWCNPISGHATLYWYQQILGQGPKLLIQFQNNGVVDDSQLPKDRFSAERLKGVDSTLKIQPAKLEDSAVYLCASTVDRGDTQYFGPGTRLTVL.